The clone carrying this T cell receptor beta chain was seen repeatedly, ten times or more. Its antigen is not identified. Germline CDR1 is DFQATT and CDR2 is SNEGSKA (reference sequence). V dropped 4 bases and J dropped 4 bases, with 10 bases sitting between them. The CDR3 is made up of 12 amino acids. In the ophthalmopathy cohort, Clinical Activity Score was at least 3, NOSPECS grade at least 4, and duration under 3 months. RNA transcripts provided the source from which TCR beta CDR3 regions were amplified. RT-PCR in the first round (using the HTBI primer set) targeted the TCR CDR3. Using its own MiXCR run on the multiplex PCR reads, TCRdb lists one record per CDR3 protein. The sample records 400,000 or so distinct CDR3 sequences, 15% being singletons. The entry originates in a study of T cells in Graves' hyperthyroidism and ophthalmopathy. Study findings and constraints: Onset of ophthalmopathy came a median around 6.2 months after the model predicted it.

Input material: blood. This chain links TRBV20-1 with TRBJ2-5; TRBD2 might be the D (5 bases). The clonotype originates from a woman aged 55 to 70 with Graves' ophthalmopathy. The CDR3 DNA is TGCAGTGCTATTCATGAGGGAGAGACCCAGTACTTC. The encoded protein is CSAIHEGETQYF.